The 15 T cell receptor beta chains given below trace back to one sample, sequenced in a study of technical replicates of blood from several donors. Sequencing used immunoSEQ multiplex PCR; TCRdb keeps in-frame clones, though not all of them. Here the sample spans 13,000 or so clones, roughly 85% being singletons. Material: PBMCs. The receptors derive from a human donor in good health.

Comments on this clone: A read error may produce the germline difference seen at one junction end. This chain connects TRBV2 to TRBJ2-3; 8 bases match TRBD2. CDR1 SNHLY and CDR2 FYNNEI come from the germline V gene. The CDR3 runs 12 residues. CDR3 region: CASRTSTDTQYF. CDR3 nucleotides: TGTGCCAGCCGGACTAGCACTGATACGCAGTATTTT.

The V gene is TRBV10-2, the J gene TRBJ2-1; the match to TRBD2 covers 8 bases. Germline V lookup: CDR1 WSHSY, CDR2 SAAADI. The J segment lost 9 bases and the V segment lost 2 bases, leaving 9 bases of the junction unmatched. The CDR3 totals 15 residues. In nucleotides, the CDR3 is TGCGCCAGCAGTGAGCGGGGGGGGACGGGAGCTGAGCAGTTCTTC. Its translation: CASSERGGTGAEQFF.

This clone was recorded only once. The chain is built from TRBV18 and TRBJ1-3; a possible D gene is TRBD1 (6 bases). CDR1 is KGHSH, CDR2 LQKENI, per germline. CDR3 length: 17 residues. V lost 3 bases, J lost 0 bases, and 15 bases lay in between. CDR3: CASSPNQQGLSGNTIYF. CDR3 sequence (DNA): TGTGCCAGCTCACCTAATCAACAGGGCCTCTCTGGAAACACCATATATTTT.

V is TRBV14 and J is TRBJ1-2; possibly TRBD1 for D (6 bases). CDR3 size: 14 residues. Germline assignment: CDR1 SGHDN and CDR2 FVKESK. V lost 7 bases and J lost 1, with 13 bases in between. In DNA, the CDR3 is TGTGCCAGCACCCCAGGGGTGAGTAACTATGGCTACACCTTC. This gives the protein CASTPGVSNYGYTF.

The CDR3 region is CASRGTSGPRGSSSYNEQFF. CDR3 sequence (DNA): TGTGCCAGCCGCGGGACTAGCGGGCCGAGGGGGTCGAGCTCCTACAATGAGCAGTTCTTC. The chain joins TRBV28 to TRBJ2-1; 12 bases are shared with TRBD2. CDR1 is MDHEN, CDR2 SYDVKM, per germline. V shed 8 bases, J shed 0 bases, and the junction held 17 bases outside the gene matches. The CDR3 length is 20 residues.

The chain joins TRBV30 to TRBJ2-1; TRBD2 is a possible D gene (6 bases). The length of the CDR3 is 11 residues. The V gene lost 8 bases and the J gene lost 10 bases, with 15 bases spanning the gap. Looked up from germline, CDR1 is GTSNPN and CDR2 is SVGIG (reference sequence). This CDR3 is CAGTTSFEQFF. CDR3 DNA: TGTGCCGGGACGACTAGTTTCGAGCAGTTCTTC.

The chain recombines TRBV14 with TRBJ2-3; 9 bases map to TRBD2. The length of the CDR3 is 19 residues. The ends lost 3 bases at V and 1 base at J; junction bases unmatched: 14. Germline V gives CDR1 SGHDN, CDR2 FVKESK. The CDR3 loop reads CASSQDYSGSKPGTDTQYF. The CDR3 DNA reads as TGTGCCAGCAGCCAGGACTATAGCGGGAGTAAACCAGGCACAGATACGCAGTATTTT. The full variable domain, rest sourced from reference TRBV14 and TRBJ2-3, is EAGVTQFPSHSVIEKGQTVTLRCDPISGHDNLYWYRRVMGKEIKFLLHFVKESKQDESGMPNNRFLAERTGGTYSTLKVQPAELEDSGVYFCASSQDYSGSKPGTDTQYFGPGTRLTVL.

The chain carries TRBV5-1 and TRBJ2-7; the D is unclear. The V gene's germline CDR1 is SGHRS and CDR2 YFSETQ. This CDR3 region has 13 residues. V shed 1 base and J shed 7 bases, with 12 bases lying between them. The chain's CDR3 is CASSLISPGEQYF. In DNA form, the CDR3 reads TGCGCCAGCAGCTTGATCTCCCCCGGGGAGCAGTACTTC.

This chain joins TRBV7-9 and TRBJ2-1, with a weak D call TRBD2 (6 bases). This CDR3 contains 14 residues. Trimming took 3 bases from V and 9 from J, leaving 15 bases between them. The germline V gene has CDR1 SEHNR and CDR2 FQNEAQ (reference sequence). The CDR3, as DNA: TGTGCCAGCAGCTTTCAGGAGGGTTGGGTTGAGCAGTTCTTC. This codes for CASSFQEGWVEQFF.

This clone is a singleton in its sample. J is TRBJ2-7 and V is TRBV10-2; 7 nucleotides line up with TRBD2. Germline V CDR1 and CDR2: WSHSY, SAAADI. The V segment lost 6 bases and the J segment 5 bases; nucleotides outside the gene matches: 22. The CDR3 extends over 18 amino acids. CDR3: CASRDTGEGGSRRDEQYF. CDR3 nucleotides: TGCGCCAGCAGGGACACGGGGGAGGGAGGATCTCGGAGGGACGAGCAGTACTTC.

This clone showed up just a few times. Within the sample, other DNA sequences also encode this same CDR3. The chain's CDR3 is CASSLLGGEQFF. The DNA for the CDR3 is TGTGCCAGCAGCCTGTTGGGGGGTGAGCAGTTCTTC. The chain links TRBV7-9 to TRBJ2-1; TRBD2 is a possible D gene (6 bases). This CDR3 spans 12 amino acids. The ends were cut back, 5 bases at V and 9 bases at J, with 11 bases in the middle. Germline CDR1 is SEHNR and CDR2 is FQNEAQ (reference sequence).

This sequence joins TRBV5-1 and TRBJ2-7, with 10 bases matching TRBD1. This CDR3 spans 16 amino acids. Germline-derived CDR1 and CDR2 are SGHRS and YFSETQ. The V and J ends lost 3 bases and 5 bases, in that order; junction bases with no gene match: 11. The CDR3 is CASSWGWDRGSHEQYF. The DNA for the CDR3 is TGCGCCAGCAGCTGGGGGTGGGACAGGGGATCGCACGAGCAGTACTTC.

The gene calls are TRBV5-6 and TRBJ2-5, with TRBD1 as a possible D gene (5 bases). V gave up 1 base and J gave up 5 bases, with 12 bases separating them. The CDR3 is made up of 14 amino acids. Germline V lookup: CDR1 SGHDT, CDR2 YYEEEE. The CDR3 here is CASSLKGLGETQYF. The CDR3 coding sequence is TGTGCCAGCAGCTTGAAGGGGCTAGGGGAGACCCAGTACTTC. The complete variable domain, with remaining parts taken from reference TRBV5-6 and TRBJ2-5, reads DAGVTQSPTHLIKTRGQQVTLRCSPKSGHDTVSWYQQALGQGPQFIFQYYEEEERQRGNFPDRFSGHQFPNYSSELNVNALLLGDSALYLCASSLKGLGETQYFGPGTRLLVL.

The rearrangement joins TRBV5-1 to TRBJ1-4; 7 bases are shared with TRBD1. The CDR3 totals 14 residues. The germline gives CDR1 SGHRS, CDR2 YFSETQ. After removal of 2 bases from V and 8 bases from J, the junction contained 6 bases not matched to a gene. The CDR3 here is CASSLDRVGEKLFF. The CDR3, as DNA: TGCGCCAGCAGCTTAGACAGGGTGGGAGAAAAACTGTTTTTT.

The V gene is TRBV9, the J gene TRBJ2-7; perhaps TRBD1 as D (5 bases). Trimming left V 5 bases short and J 0 bases short, with 12 bases between. CDR1 and CDR2 (germline): SGDLS, YYNGEE. This CDR3 region has 14 residues. CDR3 in DNA: TGTGCCAGCAGTATTGGGGCCTCCTCCTACGAGCAGTACTTC. Residues: CASSIGASSYEQYF.